This T cell receptor (beta chain) originates from a study of blood T cells in healthy people across ages. For the second PCR, which ran for roughly 6 to 11 cycles, a sample-barcoded 5' primer and a J-beta primer mix were used. Each CDR3 protein is one row after TCRdb ran MiXCR on the 5' RACE reads. The sample lists 950,000 to 1,200,000 distinct CDR3 sequences; under 40% were seen once. This clonotype has just a few counts. Its target is not known. Study-level results: Older age went with lower TCR beta diversity per million T cells, in a roughly linear way.

The sequence was collected from a man aged 18 to 30 in good health. Input material: blood.

The CDR3 reads CASSRTEGMTGELFF. The CDR3, as DNA: TGTGCCAGCAGCCGGACGGAGGGAATGACCGGGGAGCTGTTTTTT. The V and J genes are TRBV3-1 and TRBJ2-2, with a tentative D call TRBD2 (6 bases). CDR3 size: 15 residues. The germline V gene has CDR1 LGHDT and CDR2 YNNKEL (reference sequence). Trimming took 4 bases from V and 5 from J, leaving 14 bases between them.